This is a list of T cell receptor beta chains from one sample in a study of T cell responses to AZD1222 COVID-19 vaccine. The repertoire was sequenced with immunoSEQ multiplex PCR; TCRdb's copy has only in-frame clones and lacks some. Altogether roughly 76,000 clones are present, about 88% being singletons, with the ten largest covering approximately 10%. This material consisted of peripheral blood, taken on day 0 of AZD1222 vaccination. Receptors originate from an adult in good health. CDR3s include the opening cysteine and the closing phenylalanine or tryptophan. Each record gives: clone size, V gene, CDR3 length, D gene, J gene, CDR3 protein, CDR3 DNA. A D gene is named only where the DNA matches it firmly. The listing skips clone size in some rows; elsewhere it reads once, few, many or a size class.

abundance: NA
v_gene: TRBV6-5
len: 13
d_gene: NA
j_gene: TRBJ1-2
CDR3aa: CASIDRSLYGYTF
CDR3nt: TGTGCCAGCATAGACAGGTCCCTCTATGGCTACACCTTC

abundance: NA
v_gene: TRBV10-3
len: 16
d_gene: NA
j_gene: TRBJ2-6
CDR3aa: CAISGYGSSGANVLTF
CDR3nt: TGTGCCATCAGTGGTTACGGGAGCTCTGGGGCCAACGTCCTGACTTTC

abundance: NA
v_gene: TRBV2
len: 14
d_gene: TRBD1
j_gene: TRBJ1-6
CDR3aa: CASSHGQGNSPLHF
CDR3nt: TGTGCCAGCAGCCATGGACAGGGGAATTCACCCCTCCACTTT

abundance: once
v_gene: TRBV16
len: 14
d_gene: NA
j_gene: TRBJ1-1
CDR3aa: CASSLAGERFEAFF
CDR3nt: TGTGCCAGCAGTTTGGCCGGGGAGCGGTTTGAAGCTTTCTTT

abundance: NA
v_gene: TRBV5-1
len: 19
d_gene: TRBD1
j_gene: TRBJ2-6
CDR3aa: CASSDGTGPFLSGANVLTF
CDR3nt: TGCGCCAGCAGCGACGGGACAGGTCCGTTCCTGTCTGGGGCCAACGTCCTGACTTTC

abundance: NA
v_gene: TRBV28
len: 18
d_gene: NA
j_gene: TRBJ2-1
CDR3aa: CASSSLVLGSENDNEQFF
CDR3nt: TGTGCCAGCAGTTCCCTCGTCTTGGGTAGCGAGAACGACAATGAGCAGTTCTTC

abundance: NA
v_gene: TRBV28
len: 15
d_gene: TRBD1
j_gene: TRBJ1-2
CDR3aa: CASSGDRAEILGYTF
CDR3nt: TGTGCCAGCAGCGGTGACAGGGCCGAAATTTTAGGCTACACCTTC

abundance: NA
v_gene: TRBV5-1
len: 15
d_gene: TRBD2
j_gene: TRBJ2-5
CDR3aa: CASRAGLAPPETQYF
CDR3nt: TGCGCCAGCAGGGCGGGACTAGCGCCTCCAGAGACCCAGTACTTC

abundance: NA
v_gene: TRBV28
len: 15
d_gene: NA
j_gene: TRBJ1-1
CDR3aa: CASSLILGGGTEAFF
CDR3nt: TGTGCCAGCAGTTTAATATTGGGGGGTGGCACTGAAGCTTTCTTT

abundance: NA
v_gene: TRBV4-1
len: 16
d_gene: NA
j_gene: TRBJ1-2
CDR3aa: CASSQDGGGGPYGYTF
CDR3nt: TGCGCCAGCAGCCAGGATGGGGGCGGGGGACCCTATGGCTACACCTTC

abundance: NA
v_gene: TRBV29-1
len: 12
d_gene: NA
j_gene: TRBJ2-1
CDR3aa: CSVIPLGYEQFF
CDR3nt: TGCAGCGTTATCCCTTTAGGTTATGAGCAGTTCTTC

abundance: NA
v_gene: TRBV12-5
len: 15
d_gene: TRBD1
j_gene: TRBJ2-1
CDR3aa: CASGLGTGTYNEQFF
CDR3nt: TGTGCTAGTGGTTTGGGGACAGGGACCTACAATGAGCAGTTCTTC

abundance: NA
v_gene: TRBV6-5
len: 12
d_gene: NA
j_gene: TRBJ2-3
CDR3aa: CASSSDGDTQYF
CDR3nt: TGTGCCAGCAGCTCGGATGGAGATACGCAGTATTTT

abundance: NA
v_gene: TRBV7-7
len: 15
d_gene: NA
j_gene: TRBJ2-3
CDR3aa: CASSLGIGSGDTQYF
CDR3nt: TGTGCCAGCAGCTTAGGGATAGGGTCTGGGGATACGCAGTATTTT

abundance: NA
v_gene: TRBV5-1
len: 16
d_gene: TRBD2
j_gene: TRBJ2-1
CDR3aa: CASSWTSGREGGEQFF
CDR3nt: TGCGCCAGCAGCTGGACTAGCGGGAGGGAAGGTGGTGAGCAGTTCTTC

abundance: NA
v_gene: TRBV2
len: 14
d_gene: NA
j_gene: TRBJ1-5
CDR3aa: CASKSQGSNQPQHF
CDR3nt: TGTGCCAGCAAATCCCAGGGAAGCAATCAGCCCCAGCATTTT

abundance: NA
v_gene: TRBV7-7
len: 13
d_gene: NA
j_gene: TRBJ2-3
CDR3aa: CASSLEEADTQYF
CDR3nt: TGTGCCAGCAGCTTAGAGGAGGCAGATACGCAGTATTTT

abundance: NA
v_gene: TRBV30
len: 17
d_gene: TRBD2
j_gene: TRBJ2-5
CDR3aa: CAWVLAGAKTGGETQYF
CDR3nt: TGTGCCTGGGTACTAGCGGGAGCAAAAACGGGGGGAGAGACCCAGTACTTC

abundance: once
v_gene: TRBV5-1
len: 14
d_gene: NA
j_gene: TRBJ1-2
CDR3aa: CASSLASEGYGYTF
CDR3nt: TGCGCCAGCAGCTTGGCTTCAGAAGGTTATGGCTACACCTTC

abundance: NA
v_gene: TRBV10-3
len: 12
d_gene: TRBD1
j_gene: TRBJ1-2
CDR3aa: CAGGQVDRGYTF
CDR3nt: TGTGCCGGGGGACAGGTAGATCGTGGCTACACCTTC